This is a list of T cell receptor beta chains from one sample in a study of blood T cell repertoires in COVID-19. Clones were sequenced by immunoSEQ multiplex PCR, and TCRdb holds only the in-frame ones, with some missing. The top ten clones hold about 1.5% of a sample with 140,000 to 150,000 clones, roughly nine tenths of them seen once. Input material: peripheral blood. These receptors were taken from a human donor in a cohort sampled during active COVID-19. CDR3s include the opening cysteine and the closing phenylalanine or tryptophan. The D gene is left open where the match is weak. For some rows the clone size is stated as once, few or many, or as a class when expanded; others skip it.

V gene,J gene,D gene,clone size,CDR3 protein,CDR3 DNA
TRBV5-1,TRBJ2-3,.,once,CASSPLTGTSTDTQYF,TGCGCCAGCAGCCCCCTGACAGGTACTAGCACAGATACGCAGTATTTT
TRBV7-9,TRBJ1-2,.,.,CASSLAGMDYGYTF,TGTGCCAGCAGCTTGGCAGGGATGGACTATGGCTACACCTTC
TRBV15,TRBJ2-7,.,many,CATSHQTYEQYF,TGTGCCACCAGCCACCAGACCTACGAGCAGTACTTC
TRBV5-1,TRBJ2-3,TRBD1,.,CASSTLTGVNTDTQYF,TGCGCCAGCAGCACCCTGACAGGGGTAAACACAGATACGCAGTATTTT
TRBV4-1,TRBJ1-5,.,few,CASSQDIQGGRPQHF,TGCGCCAGCAGCCAAGATATCCAGGGCGGGAGGCCCCAGCATTTT
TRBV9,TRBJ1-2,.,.,CASSDGHSIYGYTF,TGTGCCAGCAGCGATGGACACTCCATCTATGGCTACACCTTC
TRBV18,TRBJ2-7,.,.,CASSRSRGARYEQYF,TGTGCCAGCTCGCGCTCACGGGGGGCCCGCTACGAGCAGTACTTC
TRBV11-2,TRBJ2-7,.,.,CASSLDLARDYEQYF,TGTGCCAGCAGCTTAGATCTGGCCAGGGACTACGAGCAGTACTTC
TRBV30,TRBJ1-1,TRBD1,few,CAWSGQGIEAFF,TGTGCCTGGAGTGGACAGGGAATAGAAGCTTTCTTT
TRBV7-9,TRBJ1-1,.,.,CASSLEGDTEAFF,TGTGCCAGCAGCTTAGAGGGGGACACTGAAGCTTTCTTT
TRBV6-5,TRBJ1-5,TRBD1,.,CASSRGTGSMHF,TGTGCCAGCAGCCGAGGGACAGGGTCTATGCATTTT
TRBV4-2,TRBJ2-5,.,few,CASSPRPGQETQYF,TGTGCCAGCAGCCCCCGGCCGGGTCAAGAGACCCAGTACTTC
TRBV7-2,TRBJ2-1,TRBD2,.,CASSLPGGGVHEQFF,TGTGCCAGCAGCCTACCGGGCGGGGGGGTTCATGAGCAGTTCTTC
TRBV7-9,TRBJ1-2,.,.,CASSNPAQGYGYTF,TGTGCCAGCAGCAACCCCGCGCAGGGATATGGCTACACCTTC
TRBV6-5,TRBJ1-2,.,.,CASRTTELGGYTF,TGTGCCAGCAGGACGACAGAGCTAGGAGGCTACACCTTC
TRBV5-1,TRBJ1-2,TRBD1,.,CASSQAQGAVGYTF,TGCGCCAGCAGCCAAGCACAGGGGGCGGTTGGCTACACCTTC
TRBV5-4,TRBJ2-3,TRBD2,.,CASSWGLSGADTQYF,TGTGCCAGCAGCTGGGGACTTAGCGGGGCAGATACGCAGTATTTT
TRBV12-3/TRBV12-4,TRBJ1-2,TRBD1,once,CASSRDRGHGYTF,TGTGCCAGCAGTCGAGACAGGGGGCATGGCTACACCTTC
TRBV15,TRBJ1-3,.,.,CATSGGRGGNTIYF,TGTGCCACCAGCGGTGGGAGGGGAGGAAACACCATATATTTT
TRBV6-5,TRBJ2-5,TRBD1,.,CATRTGGFEETQYF,TGTGCCACCCGGACAGGGGGCTTCGAGGAGACCCAGTACTTC
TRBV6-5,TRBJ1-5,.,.,CASSSGFPSNQPQHF,TGTGCCAGCAGTTCGGGATTTCCTAGCAATCAGCCCCAGCATTTT
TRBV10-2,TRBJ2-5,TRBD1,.,CASRVGTVQETQYF,TGCGCCAGCAGGGTTGGGACAGTTCAAGAGACCCAGTACTTC
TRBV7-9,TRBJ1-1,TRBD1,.,CASSLVGRGDTEAFF,TGTGCCAGCAGCTTAGTCGGCAGGGGGGACACTGAAGCTTTCTTT
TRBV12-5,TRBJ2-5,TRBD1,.,CASGGDRGETQYF,TGTGCTAGTGGTGGGGACAGGGGAGAGACCCAGTACTTC
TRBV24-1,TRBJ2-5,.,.,CATSDGAQETQYF,TGTGCCACCAGTGATGGGGCCCAAGAGACCCAGTACTTC
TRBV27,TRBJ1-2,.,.,CASTSFRQHYGYTF,TGTGCCAGCACCTCGTTCAGACAGCACTATGGCTACACCTTC
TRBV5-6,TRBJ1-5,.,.,CASSFYRQTGQPQHF,TGTGCCAGCAGCTTTTATCGGCAGACGGGGCAGCCCCAGCATTTT
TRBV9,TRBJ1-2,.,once,CASSVGGQGTYGYTF,TGTGCCAGCAGCGTAGGGGGGCAGGGGACCTATGGCTACACCTTC
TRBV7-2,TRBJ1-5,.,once,CASSSRPSNQPQHF,TGTGCCAGCAGCTCCCGTCCTTCCAATCAGCCCCAGCATTTT
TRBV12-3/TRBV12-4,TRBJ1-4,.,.,CASSLQGGEKLFF,TGTGCCAGCAGTTTACAGGGTGGAGAAAAACTGTTTTTT
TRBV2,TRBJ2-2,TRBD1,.,CASSFGQGRELFF,TGTGCCAGCAGTTTCGGACAGGGTAGGGAGCTGTTTTTT
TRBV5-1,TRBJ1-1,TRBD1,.,CASSDGTELMNTEAFF,TGCGCCAGCAGCGACGGGACAGAGCTAATGAACACTGAAGCTTTCTTT
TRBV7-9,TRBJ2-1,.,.,CASSQVLRNEQFF,TGTGCCAGCAGCCAGGTCCTCCGTAATGAGCAGTTCTTC
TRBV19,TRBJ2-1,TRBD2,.,CASTGLAGGNNEQFF,TGTGCCAGTACAGGGCTAGCGGGGGGGAACAATGAGCAGTTCTTC
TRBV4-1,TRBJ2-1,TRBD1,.,CASSLQGGRDEQFF,TGCGCCAGCAGCCTACAGGGGGGTAGGGATGAGCAGTTCTTC
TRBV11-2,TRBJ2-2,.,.,CASSLDQGNTGELFF,TGTGCCAGCAGCTTAGATCAGGGGAACACCGGGGAGCTGTTTTTT
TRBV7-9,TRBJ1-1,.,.,CASSFNRETEAFF,TGTGCCAGCAGCTTCAACAGAGAAACTGAAGCTTTCTTT
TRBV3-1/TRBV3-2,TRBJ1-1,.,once,CASSQDQSAFF,TGTGCCAGCAGCCAAGATCAGTCAGCTTTCTTT
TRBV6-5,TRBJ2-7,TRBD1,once,CASSRRDREQYF,TGTGCCAGCAGCCGACGGGACAGGGAGCAGTACTTC
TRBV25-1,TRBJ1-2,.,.,CASSETRERSLYGYTF,TGTGCCAGCAGTGAAACGCGGGAGAGATCCCTCTATGGCTACACCTTC
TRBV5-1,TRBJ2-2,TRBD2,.,CASSPGLAGGELFF,TGCGCCAGCAGCCCGGGACTAGCGGGCGGGGAGCTGTTTTTT
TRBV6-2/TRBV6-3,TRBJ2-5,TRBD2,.,CASSPGTSGGRGETQYF,TGTGCCAGCAGCCCCGGGACTAGCGGGGGGCGAGGAGAGACCCAGTACTTC
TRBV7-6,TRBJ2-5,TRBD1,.,CASSPGGQGYQETQYF,TGTGCCAGCAGCCCGGGGGGACAGGGGTACCAAGAGACCCAGTACTTC
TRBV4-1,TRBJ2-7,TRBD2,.,CASSPPGGSYEQYF,TGCGCCAGCAGCCCCCCCGGGGGGTCCTACGAGCAGTACTTC
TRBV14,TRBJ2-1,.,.,CASSQGELNEQFF,TGTGCCAGCAGCCAGGGAGAGTTGAATGAGCAGTTCTTC
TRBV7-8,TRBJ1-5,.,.,CASSLGSYKRPQHF,TGTGCCAGCAGCCTCGGGAGTTATAAAAGACCCCAGCATTTT
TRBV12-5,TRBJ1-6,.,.,CASGLSYNSPLHF,TGTGCTAGTGGTCTCTCCTATAATTCACCCCTCCACTTT
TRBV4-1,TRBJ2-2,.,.,CASSQGRGSGELFF,TGCGCCAGCAGCCAGGGCAGGGGCTCCGGGGAGCTGTTTTTT
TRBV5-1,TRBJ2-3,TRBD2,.,CASGVMSAGVTDTQYF,TGCGCCAGCGGCGTTATGTCGGCGGGGGTCACAGATACGCAGTATTTT
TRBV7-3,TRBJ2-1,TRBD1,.,CASSPDRGYNEQFF,TGTGCCAGCAGCCCGGACAGGGGCTACAATGAGCAGTTCTTC
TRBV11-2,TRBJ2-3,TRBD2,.,CASSFSGGSDTQYF,TGTGCCAGCAGCTTTAGCGGGGGGTCAGATACGCAGTATTTT
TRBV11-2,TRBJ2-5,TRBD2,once,CASSPRTSGGAIGTQYF,TGTGCCAGCAGCCCACGGACTAGCGGGGGGGCCATAGGGACCCAGTACTTC
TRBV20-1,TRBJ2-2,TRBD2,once,CSTRGAGELFF,TGCAGTACTCGGGGGGCCGGGGAGCTGTTTTTT